The 30 T cell receptor beta chains below were found in one sample sequenced in a study of shared clonotypes between healthy human individuals. CD8 cells regarded as naive lacked CD45RO, were positively chosen for CCR7, and omitted terminally differentiated effector memory CD45RA+ cells. Using immunoSEQ multiplex PCR, the repertoire was profiled, and TCRdb retains in-frame clones only, with some absent. Among around 550,000 clones listed, approximately 95% were seen once. Sequencing was done on a sample of naive CD8+ T cells sorted from blood. These receptors were taken from a young woman in good health.

A single count supports this clone. The V call is TRBV27, the J call TRBJ2-2, with D possibly being TRBD2 (6 bases). From germline, CDR1 is MNHEY and CDR2 SMNVEV (reference sequence). V was pared by 0 bases and J by 4 bases, with 6 bases between. The CDR3 totals 14 residues. The CDR3 loop reads CASSLSGGTGELFF. The CDR3 DNA reads TGTGCCAGCAGTTTATCGGGAGGCACCGGGGAGCTGTTTTTT.

This rearrangement joins TRBV6-5 to TRBJ2-3; 10 nucleotides line up with TRBD1. The ends lost 7 bases at V and 3 bases at J; junction bases unmatched: 4. This CDR3 comprises 14 residues. Germline V gene sequence: CDR1 MNHEY, CDR2 SVGAGI. CDR3 amino acids: CASKTGGRTDTQYF. CDR3 DNA: TGTGCCAGCAAGACAGGGGGCCGGACAGATACGCAGTATTTT.

On this clone itself: This same CDR3 is encoded by further DNA sequences in the sample. This chain uses TRBV5-6 with TRBJ2-1; D may be TRBD2 (5 bases). This CDR3 spans 13 amino acids. The V gene lost 0 bases and the J gene lost 4 bases, with 5 bases spanning the gap. CDR1 is SGHDT, CDR2 YYEEEE, per germline. DNA of the CDR3: TGTGCCAGCAGCTTGGGACTATACAATGAGCAGTTCTTC. Its translation is CASSLGLYNEQFF.

The rearrangement joins TRBV5-1 to TRBJ1-1, with 8 bases matching TRBD1. There are 15 residues in the CDR3. The ends lost 3 bases at V and 2 bases at J; junction bases unmatched: 6. The germline V gene has CDR1 SGHRS and CDR2 YFSETQ. CDR3 sequence reads: CASSSDRDLNTEAFF. DNA for the CDR3: TGCGCCAGCAGCTCGGACAGGGACTTAAACACTGAAGCTTTCTTT.

This chain connects TRBV6-5 to TRBJ1-2, with TRBD1 matching over 7 bases. The V gene's germline CDR1 is MNHEY and CDR2 SVGAGI. V shed 10 bases and J 4 bases; nucleotides not matched to a gene: 9. The CDR3 has 13 amino acids. CDR3 sequence: CATGDSRLYGYTF. CDR3 bases: TGTGCCACCGGGGACAGCCGTCTCTATGGCTACACCTTC.

The chain joins TRBV19 to TRBJ1-2; D is perhaps TRBD1 (6 bases). Trimming left V 6 bases short and J 6 bases short, with 8 bases between. CDR1 is LNHDA, CDR2 SQIVND, per germline (reference sequence). The CDR3 is 11 amino acids. CDR3: CASRQGNGYTF. The CDR3 DNA reads as TGTGCCAGTAGACAGGGCAATGGCTACACCTTC.

The chain couples TRBV10-2 to TRBJ1-1, with D unresolved. This CDR3 spans 15 amino acids. Per germline, CDR1 WSHSY and CDR2 SAAADI. The V gene lost 2 bases and the J gene lost 5 bases, with 15 bases spanning the gap. The CDR3 spells CASSEQIGTGTEAFF. As DNA, the CDR3 is TGCGCCAGCAGTGAGCAAATAGGCACGGGGACTGAAGCTTTCTTT.

The rearrangement joins TRBV7-9 to TRBJ2-5; no firm D call. CDR3 size: 16 residues. CDR1 and CDR2 (germline): SEHNR, FQNEAQ (reference sequence). Trimming removed 1 base from V and 2 bases from J, with 14 bases in between. CDR3 loop: CASSLDPKAAQETQYF. CDR3 sequence (DNA): TGTGCCAGCAGCTTAGATCCGAAAGCAGCGCAAGAGACCCAGTACTTC.

The chain joins TRBV6-5 to TRBJ2-3, with TRBD2 matching 11 bases. V gave up 6 bases and J gave up 7 bases; unmatched junction bases: 9. This CDR3 contains 15 residues. The V gene's germline CDR1 is MNHEY and CDR2 SVGAGI. The CDR3 DNA reads TGTGCCAGCAGCGACACTAGCGGGAGCCAATATACGCAGTATTTT. Translating gives CASSDTSGSQYTQYF.

This chain connects TRBV29-1 to TRBJ2-7, with D unresolved. V was cut by 6 bases and J by 3 bases, with 15 bases left in between. Looked up from germline, CDR1 is SQVTM and CDR2 is ANQGSEA. The CDR3 runs 13 residues. CDR3 residues: CSVVIIQSYEQYF. The CDR3 region has the DNA TGCAGCGTGGTGATAATTCAGAGCTACGAGCAGTACTTC.

The chain has TRBV19 and TRBJ2-2; 8 bases align to TRBD1. The CDR3 contains 18 residues. Germline CDR1 and CDR2: LNHDA and SQIVND (reference sequence). The ends lost 1 base at V and 5 bases at J; junction bases unmatched: 12. CDR3 region: CASSIVPITRGRTGELFF. The CDR3 region has the DNA TGTGCCAGTAGTATAGTTCCAATTACCAGGGGGCGAACCGGGGAGCTGTTTTTT.

The rearrangement joins TRBV9 to TRBJ2-3; the D gene is possibly TRBD2 (5 bases). CDR1 is SGDLS and CDR2 is YYNGEE in the germline V gene. The CDR3 has 17 residues. V dropped 0 bases and J dropped 0 bases, with 14 bases sitting between them. The CDR3: CASSVATSGSSTDTQYF. In DNA form, the CDR3 reads TGTGCCAGCAGCGTAGCTACTTCGGGATCTAGCACAGATACGCAGTATTTT.

On this clone: Mismatch with germline at one junction end may stem from a read error. The chain carries TRBV13 and TRBJ2-3; 8 nucleotides match TRBD2. This CDR3 contains 14 residues. Per germline, CDR1 PRHDT and CDR2 FYEKMQ (reference sequence). The DNA of the CDR3 is TGTGCCAGCAGCATAGGACTAGCAAGAGATACGCAGTATTTT. It encodes CASSIGLARDTQYF.

Remarks on this clone: Other DNA sequences in this specimen translate into the identical CDR3. This rearrangement joins TRBV5-4 to TRBJ2-7; D not certain. There are 12 residues in the CDR3. V lost 0 bases and J 2 bases, leaving 3 bases between the germline ends. In germline, CDR1 is SGHNT, CDR2 YYREEE (reference sequence). The CDR3 DNA reads as TGTGCCAGCAGCTTGGAGGCCTACGAGCAGTACTTC. This codes for CASSLEAYEQYF.

This chain connects TRBV27 to TRBJ1-2, with 7 bases that match TRBD1. The CDR3 loop spans 13 amino acids. Germline values: CDR1 MNHEY, CDR2 SMNVEV (reference sequence). With 9 bases clipped from V and 4 bases from J, the junction kept 8 bases outside the gene matches. The CDR3 region is CARNQGVGYGYTF. The CDR3 DNA reads as TGTGCCAGGAATCAGGGGGTCGGCTATGGCTACACCTTC.

The chain carries TRBV6-5 and TRBJ2-7, with TRBD1 matching 8 bases. The germline V gene encodes CDR1 MNHEY and CDR2 SVGAGI. After removal of 6 bases from V and 5 bases from J, the junction contained 12 bases not matched to a gene. This CDR3 comprises 15 residues. CDR3 residues: CASRATGGPVDEQYF. As DNA, the CDR3 is TGTGCCAGCAGAGCCACAGGGGGGCCTGTCGACGAGCAGTACTTC.

The rearrangement uses TRBV11-3 and TRBJ2-5, with TRBD2 as a possible D gene (6 bases). Germline CDR1 is SGHNT and CDR2 is YENEEA. Trimming stripped 5 bases from V and 4 bases from J, with 14 bases between. The CDR3 sequence is 14 residues long. Written as DNA, the CDR3 is TGTGCCAGCAGCCCCAACCGGAGGGCAGAGACCCAGTACTTC. This gives the protein CASSPNRRAETQYF.

DNA of the CDR3: TGTGCCAGCAGTTCTACGGACAGATCCTACGAGCAGTACTTC. It is translated as CASSSTDRSYEQYF. The chain joins TRBV5-6 to TRBJ2-7, with D possibly being TRBD1 (6 bases). V lost 5 bases, J lost 1 base, and 13 bases lay in between. The CDR3 is 14 amino acids. Germline CDR1 reads SGHDT; CDR2 reads YYEEEE.

The chain employs TRBV19 and TRBJ1-1; TRBD1 might be the D (5 bases). The germline V gene has CDR1 LNHDA and CDR2 SQIVND (reference sequence). The CDR3 has 14 amino acids. V dropped 5 bases and J dropped 5 bases, with 15 bases sitting between them. CDR3 sequence reads: CASSHRSLGTEAFF. The CDR3 nucleotides are TGTGCCAGTAGTCACAGGAGTCTCGGGACTGAAGCTTTCTTT.

The V gene is TRBV11-2, the J gene TRBJ2-5, with D possibly matching TRBD1 (5 bases). V was clipped by 0 bases and J by 2 bases, with 13 bases between them. This CDR3 has 16 amino acids. Germline V gives CDR1 SGHAT, CDR2 FQNNGV. The CDR3 bases are TGTGCCAGCAGCTTAGAGGTTTCGACAGCACAAGAGACCCAGTACTTC. Its translation: CASSLEVSTAQETQYF.

The J gene is TRBJ2-4, the V gene TRBV6-1; D tentatively fits TRBD1 or TRBD2 (5 bases each). Trimming cost V 10 bases and J 5 bases, with 12 bases left between them. The CDR3 is 12 residues long. Germline-derived CDR1 and CDR2 are MNHNS and SASEGT. The CDR3 DNA sequence: TGTGCCACCTTAACGGGACAAAACATTCAGTACTTC. It translates to CATLTGQNIQYF.

The chain uses TRBV4-1 and TRBJ2-2, with a tentative D call TRBD2 (5 bases). V was cut by 2 bases and J by 4 bases, with 11 bases left in between. Germline loops: CDR1 MGHRA, CDR2 YSYEKL. The CDR3 has 15 amino acids. The CDR3 spells CASSQIPRGTGELFF. The CDR3 DNA reads as TGCGCCAGCAGCCAAATCCCCCGGGGCACCGGGGAGCTGTTTTTT.

Comment on this clone: This CDR3 is also generated by other DNA sequences in the sample. This rearrangement joins TRBV5-1 to TRBJ2-1; TRBD2 agrees at 8 bases. CDR1 is SGHRS and CDR2 is YFSETQ in the germline V gene. CDR3 length: 15 residues. The V segment lost 1 base and the J segment 0 bases; nucleotides outside the gene matches: 0. CDR3 DNA: TGCGCCAGCAGCTTGACTAGCGGCTCCTACAATGAGCAGTTCTTC. It yields the protein CASSLTSGSYNEQFF.

This clone was found once. This chain uses TRBV19 with TRBJ1-5; maybe TRBD1 (6 bases). In germline, CDR1 is LNHDA, CDR2 SQIVND (reference sequence). This CDR3 comprises 15 residues. V dropped 7 bases and J dropped 2 bases, with 15 bases sitting between them. CDR3: CASTVTGGGNQPQHF. In DNA, the CDR3 is TGTGCCAGTACCGTGACAGGCGGCGGCAATCAGCCCCAGCATTTT.

The chain employs TRBV7-9 and TRBJ2-6, with unresolved D. V was cut by 5 bases and J by 6 bases, with 8 bases left in between. The CDR3 runs to 13 residues. Germline V CDR1 and CDR2: SEHNR, FQNEAQ (reference sequence). In DNA form, the CDR3 reads TGTGCCAGCAGCGCCCCGGCGGCCAACGTCCTGACTTTC. Its protein product is CASSAPAANVLTF.

The J gene is TRBJ2-1, the V gene TRBV9; D remains unclear. Between the trimmed V and J ends, which lost 0 bases and 0 bases, there was a span of 7 bases. Germline CDR1 SGDLS, CDR2 YYNGEE. The CDR3 totals 15 residues. This chain's CDR3 is CASSVALSSYNEQFF. The CDR3 coding sequence is TGTGCCAGCAGCGTAGCCCTTAGCTCCTACAATGAGCAGTTCTTC.

The chain links TRBV6-5 to TRBJ2-5; D tentatively fits TRBD1 or TRBD2 (5 bases each). V was clipped by 6 bases and J by 5 bases, with 13 bases between them. This CDR3 contains 13 residues. The germline CDR1 and CDR2 sequences are MNHEY and SVGAGI. The CDR3 reads CASRFPEGETQYF. CDR3 in DNA: TGTGCCAGCAGATTTCCCGAGGGGGAGACCCAGTACTTC.

V usage is TRBV7-6 and J usage is TRBJ1-3, with 7 bases matching TRBD1. Germline CDR1 reads SGHVS; CDR2 reads FNYEAQ. Germline trimming cut 4 bases from V and 2 bases from J; bases unmatched to any gene: 5. This CDR3 comprises 15 residues. The CDR3 sequence: CASSSDRAAGNTIYF. The CDR3 region has the DNA TGTGCCAGCAGCTCTGACAGGGCGGCTGGAAACACCATATATTTT.

In this sample, this clone turned up once. The chain has TRBV5-6 and TRBJ2-3; unclear D gene. The CDR3 spans 13 residues. Trimming removed 2 bases at V and 4 bases at J, with 8 bases between. Germline V gene data show CDR1 as SGHDT and CDR2 as YYEEEE. The DNA of the CDR3 is TGTGCCAGCAGCTTCCAAAACTCAGATACGCAGTATTTT. Its translation: CASSFQNSDTQYF.

J is TRBJ2-1 and V is TRBV13, with 9 positions matching TRBD2. Germline loops: CDR1 PRHDT, CDR2 FYEKMQ (reference sequence). The CDR3 spans 19 residues. The trim removed 5 bases at V and 0 bases at J, leaving 14 bases unmatched. Here the CDR3 reads CASSAYGAGGPSSYNEQFF. The CDR3 DNA is TGTGCCAGCAGCGCTTACGGTGCGGGAGGGCCGAGCTCCTACAATGAGCAGTTCTTC.